This TCR beta chain was captured by sequencing in a study of shared clonotypes between healthy human individuals. In the study overall: Donor ages ranged 18 to 49 years: a couple of women, a few men.

Whole-study findings and limits: Naive subsets typically showed greater estimated richness than memory subsets. When compared with the clonotypes that were shared by all four sorted-subset donors, the non-shared clonotypes turned out to have lower generation probabilities.

In the study's own analysis: Filtering of immunoSEQ junctional sequences could not match full-length read filtering. Only in-frame clones appear in the TCRdb table, and some are missing; sequencing was by immunoSEQ multiplex PCR. V, J and clone size derive from that table, while D and trimming were established from the DNA sequence. The repertoire holds about 2.1 million clones, with 85% to 95% as singletons. The CDR3 runs 13 residues. The V and J ends lost 4 bases and 7 bases respectively, with 12 bases between them. Per the germline V gene, CDR1 is MGHRA and CDR2 is YSYEKL. This clone has just one count. Its antigen is not identified. CD45RO-negative CD8 cells positively selected for CCR7 made up the naive population, which excluded terminally differentiated effector memory CD45RA+ cells.

This TCR was recovered from a young man in good health. Some clones in this sample may be carry-over from other donors' samples. The chain couples TRBV4-1 to TRBJ2-3; D might be TRBD1 (5 bases). Material: naive CD8+ T cells from PBMCs. In DNA, the CDR3 is TGCGCCAGCAGCCCCAGGGAATCGAATACGCAGTATTTT. Its protein product is CASSPRESNTQYF.